These 19 T cell receptor beta chains were all obtained from the same sample, sequenced in a study of identical twins. TCRdb passed the 5' RACE reads through MiXCR, listing each CDR3 protein once. The sample has hundreds of thousands of distinct CDR3 sequences; over 5% are singletons. The sequencing sample was made of naive T cells sorted from blood. The receptor set was obtained from a man in his late teens or twenties in good health.

The chain couples TRBV18 to TRBJ2-6; 14 nucleotides agree with TRBD2. J was trimmed by 1 base and V by 8 bases; bases with no gene match: 10. Germline V lookup: CDR1 KGHSH, CDR2 LQKENI. This CDR3 is 19 amino acids long. In nucleotides, the CDR3 is TGTGCCAGCGCATCACTAGGGACTAGCGGGAGTTCTGGGGCCAACGTCCTGACTTTC. Translated, it gives CASASLGTSGSSGANVLTF.

The chain employs TRBV11-2 and TRBJ2-7; D tentatively reads TRBD1 or TRBD2 (5 bases each). The CDR3 has 16 residues. Germline assignment: CDR1 SGHAT and CDR2 FQNNGV. Trimming removed 0 bases from V and 2 bases from J, with 14 bases in between. The CDR3 DNA reads as TGTGCCAGCAGCTTAGAGGGCTGGGACCGCACCTACGAGCAGTACGTC. This codes for CASSLEGWDRTYEQYV.

This clonotype was seen more than once but under ten times. The chain recombines TRBV14 with TRBJ2-1; 13 bases match TRBD2. The CDR3 has 16 residues. The V segment lost 1 base and the J segment 8 bases; nucleotides outside the gene matches: 5. The V gene's germline CDR1 is SGHDN and CDR2 FVKESK. CDR3 coding DNA: TGTGCCAGCAGCCAAGTTGGACTAGCGGGAGTTCATGAGCAGTTCTTC. This encodes CASSQVGLAGVHEQFF.

The chain recombines TRBV11-2 with TRBJ2-7; tentative D call: TRBD2 (6 bases). The germline V gene encodes CDR1 SGHAT and CDR2 FQNNGV. V dropped 1 base and J dropped 5 bases, with 18 bases sitting between them. The CDR3 spans 16 residues. The CDR3 DNA reads TGTGCCAGCAGCTTAGCCCTAATCGGGAGTCAGAACGAGCAGTACGTC. Residues: CASSLALIGSQNEQYV.

V usage is TRBV18 and J usage is TRBJ2-7, with 8 bases lining up with TRBD2. The V segment lost 4 bases and the J segment 0 bases; nucleotides outside the gene matches: 11. Germline V lookup: CDR1 KGHSH, CDR2 LQKENI. The CDR3 totals 17 residues. CDR3 region: CASSRVAVAGSSYEQYF. In DNA, the CDR3 is TGTGCCAGCTCACGGGTAGCAGTAGCGGGATCCTCCTACGAGCAGTACTTC.

This clonotype was observed a few times. This chain joins TRBV20-1 and TRBJ2-6; 9 nucleotides match TRBD2. Unmatched junction bases numbered 0, after V lost 3 bases and J lost 0 bases. The germline V gene has CDR1 DFQATT and CDR2 SNEGSKA (reference sequence). CDR3 length: 15 residues. The CDR3 loop is CSARTSGSGANVLTF. In DNA form, the CDR3 reads TGCAGTGCTAGGACTAGCGGCTCTGGGGCCAACGTCCTGACTTTC.

This clonotype was seen at least ten times. The chain has TRBV5-1 and TRBJ2-3; TRBD2 aligns across 12 bases. The CDR3 runs to 17 residues. CDR1 and CDR2 (germline): SGHRS, YFSETQ. Trimming removed 4 bases from V and 4 bases from J; junction bases left unmatched: 10. The DNA for the CDR3 is TGCGCCAGCAGCGTTCAGACTAGCGGGAGAAATTCAGATACGCAGTATTTT. Its translation: CASSVQTSGRNSDTQYF. Based on the CDR3 plus reference TRBV5-1 and TRBJ2-3, the full variable domain is KAGVTQTPRYLIKTRGQQVTLSCSPISGHRSVSWYQQTPGQGLQFLFEYFSETQRNKGNFPGRFSGRQFSNSRSEMNVSTLELGDSALYLCASSVQTSGRNSDTQYFGPGTRLTVL.

This clonotype was counted many times. The V and J genes are TRBV12-3 or TRBV12-4 and TRBJ2-7; 9 nucleotides line up with TRBD1. The CDR3 contains 15 residues. Unmatched junction bases numbered 9, after V lost 5 bases and J lost 4 bases. The CDR3 DNA is TGTGCCAGCAGTCCCTGGCGGACAGGGGTATACGAGCAGTACTTC. This codes for CASSPWRTGVYEQYF.

In its sample, this clonotype was seen many times. V gene TRBV6-5 combines with J gene TRBJ2-2; perhaps D is TRBD1 or TRBD2 (5 bases each). V lost 0 bases, J lost 5 bases, and 13 bases lay in between. Germline V CDR1 and CDR2: MNHEY, SVGAGI. The CDR3 extends over 16 amino acids. The CDR3 DNA reads TGTGCCAGCAGTTACTCGAGGGGCCCTTTAACCGGGGAGCTGTTTTTT. Protein sequence: CASSYSRGPLTGELFF.

This clonotype appeared many times. The chain links TRBV27 to TRBJ1-4; TRBD1 matches 7 bases. Germline trimming cut 5 bases from V and 0 bases from J; bases unmatched to any gene: 6. The CDR3 extends over 16 amino acids. The V gene's germline CDR1 is MNHEY and CDR2 SMNVEV (reference sequence). As DNA, the CDR3 is TGTGCCAGCAGTCTGTATACAGGGGCAACTAATGAAAAACTGTTTTTT. Translation: CASSLYTGATNEKLFF.

The table lists this clonotype with many counts. The genes are TRBV20-1 and TRBJ1-6; a weak D match, TRBD1 (5 bases). Germline V gene data show CDR1 as DFQATT and CDR2 as SNEGSKA (reference sequence). The CDR3 has 14 amino acids. V shed 0 bases and J shed 9 bases, with 12 bases lying between them. The CDR3 is CSAREDNKVSPLHF. The CDR3 coding sequence is TGCAGTGCTAGAGAGGACAATAAGGTTTCACCCCTCCACTTT.

This clonotype has a count of ten or more. This chain joins TRBV7-2 and TRBJ2-2; D might be TRBD1 or TRBD2, each matching 5 bases. Germline V gene lookup returns CDR1 SGHTA and CDR2 FQGNSA. Trimming cost V 5 bases and J 6 bases, with 13 bases left between them. The CDR3 extends over 14 amino acids. Here the CDR3 reads CASSPGPPSGELFF. The CDR3 nucleotides are TGTGCCAGCAGCCCGGGACCACCTTCCGGGGAGCTGTTTTTT.

This clonotype was counted at least ten times. This sequence joins TRBV27 and TRBJ2-5; no clear D. From germline, CDR1 is MNHEY and CDR2 SMNVEV (reference sequence). V lost 3 bases and J lost 2, with 7 bases in between. This CDR3 comprises 13 residues. The CDR3 loop is CASSFAVQETQYF. CDR3 DNA sequence: TGTGCCAGCAGTTTCGCAGTGCAAGAGACCCAGTACTTC.

This clonotype was observed a handful of times. The chain combines TRBV5-1 with TRBJ2-7, with unresolved D. V was trimmed by 5 bases and J by 2 bases, leaving 14 bases between them. CDR3 length: 14 amino acids. CDR1 and CDR2 (germline): SGHRS, YFSETQ. The CDR3 here is CASRDDTSTYEQYF. The CDR3 region has the DNA TGCGCCAGCAGGGACGACACCTCGACCTACGAGCAGTACTTC.

This clonotype was detected ten times or more. This chain joins TRBV27 and TRBJ1-5; no definite D call. The CDR3 loop spans 12 amino acids. The germline gives CDR1 MNHEY, CDR2 SMNVEV (reference sequence). Trimming pared 3 bases from V and 3 bases from J, leaving 3 bases between. The CDR3 reads CASSFLNQPQHF. Written as DNA, the CDR3 is TGTGCCAGCAGTTTCCTCAATCAGCCCCAGCATTTT.

The chain recombines TRBV28 with TRBJ2-1, with 7 nucleotides matching TRBD2. This CDR3 is 15 amino acids long. The germline gives CDR1 MDHEN, CDR2 SYDVKM. The V and J ends lost 3 bases and 4 bases, in that order; junction bases with no gene match: 6. This CDR3 reads CASSFAGARYNEQFF. The DNA of the CDR3 is TGTGCCAGCAGTTTTGCGGGAGCTAGGTACAATGAGCAGTTCTTC.

This clonotype was picked up many times. The chain uses TRBV7-9 and TRBJ2-3; 9 nucleotides align to TRBD2. The CDR3 has 15 residues. Germline trimming cut 5 bases from V and 3 bases from J; bases unmatched to any gene: 6. CDR1 and CDR2 from the germline V gene are SEHNR and FQNEAQ (reference sequence). CDR3 in DNA: TGTGCCAGCAGCCGAGCGGGAGGTGGGACAGATACGCAGTATTTT. It yields the protein CASSRAGGGTDTQYF. The full variable domain, completed using reference TRBV7-9 and TRBJ2-3, is DTGVSQNPRHKITKRGQNVTFRCDPISEHNRLYWYRQTLGQGPEFLTYFQNEAQLEKSRLLSDRFSAERPKGSFSTLEIQRTEQGDSAMYLCASSRAGGGTDTQYFGPGTRLTVL.

The genes are TRBV4-2 and TRBJ2-3; D may be TRBD2 (6 bases). V was cut by 0 bases and J by 15 bases, with 13 bases left in between. Per the germline V gene, CDR1 is LGHNA and CDR2 is YNFKEQ. The CDR3 loop spans 12 amino acids. The CDR3 is CASSQDRDSPYF. The CDR3 DNA reads TGTGCCAGCAGCCAAGATCGGGACTCGCCATATTTT.

The chain couples TRBV7-9 to TRBJ1-4; 7 bases align to TRBD1. With V trimmed by 5 bases and J by 4 bases, 7 bases remained unmatched. CDR1 is SEHNR and CDR2 is FQNEAQ in the germline V gene (reference sequence). CDR3 length: 15 residues. Written as DNA, the CDR3 is TGTGCCAGCAGCACCTGGACAGGTCATAATGAAAAACTGTTTTTT. Protein: CASSTWTGHNEKLFF.